The rows below give T cell receptor beta chains drawn from one sample of a study of OX40 agonist ivuxolimab in advanced cancers. Profiled with immunoSEQ multiplex PCR; TCRdb holds only in-frame clones, not every one. The sample carries 35,000 to 50,000 clones, 80% to 90% recorded once. The source material was CD4+ or CD8+ T cells sorted from blood, sampled in a trial of the OX40 agonist ivuxolimab. The receptor set was obtained from an adult with an advanced solid tumor such as melanoma, head and neck, liver or kidney cancer. CDR3s include the opening cysteine and the closing phenylalanine or tryptophan.

J: TRBJ1-5; V: TRBV27; CDR3: CASSLGSGMGNQPQHF
J: TRBJ2-1; V: TRBV5-1; CDR3: CASSRDSIYNEQFF
J: TRBJ2-1; V: TRBV7-2; CDR3: CASSLRSSLGYNEQFF
J: TRBJ2-1; V: TRBV7-9; CDR3: CASSLGTSEYNEQFF
J: TRBJ2-3; V: TRBV6-1; CDR3: CASSEEWTANTDTQYF
J: TRBJ2-5; V: TRBV30; CDR3: CAWSVLAETQYF
J: TRBJ1-5; V: TRBV4-1; CDR3: CASSHDRRNQPQHF
J: TRBJ2-7; V: TRBV15; CDR3: CATSRAGGAAYEQYF
J: TRBJ2-1; V: TRBV7-3; CDR3: CASSLSTSGIGNEQFF
J: TRBJ2-5; V: TRBV7-9; CDR3: CASSPRTGIHQETQYF
J: TRBJ2-6; V: TRBV15; CDR3: CATSRDIYSGANVLTF
J: TRBJ2-3; V: TRBV2; CDR3: CASSENGGLAGDTQYF
J: TRBJ1-1; V: TRBV7-2; CDR3: CASSRGQGNTEAFF
J: TRBJ2-5; V: TRBV5-1; CDR3: CASQQQGGMEETQYF
J: TRBJ2-2; V: TRBV11-3; CDR3: CASSLQGWANTGELFF
J: TRBJ2-1; V: TRBV2; CDR3: CASSALAGGRGEQFF
J: TRBJ1-6; V: TRBV30; CDR3: CAWRTGAFSPLHF
J: TRBJ2-7; V: TRBV7-9; CDR3: CASIDFGTGASYEQYF
J: TRBJ2-1; V: TRBV10-3; CDR3: CAITAEAGASEQFF
J: TRBJ1-2; V: TRBV5-1; CDR3: CASSVTQGPRNYGYTF
J: TRBJ1-3; V: TRBV4-2; CDR3: CASSQVSRAGNTIYF
J: TRBJ1-2; V: TRBV6-1; CDR3: CASNPQGARYGYTF
J: TRBJ2-1; V: TRBV29-1; CDR3: CSGRGERGNNEQFF
J: TRBJ1-1; V: TRBV7-2; CDR3: CASSLAIGQGPNTEAFF
J: TRBJ1-4; V: TRBV7-9; CDR3: CASSLGTGVLFTNEKLFF
J: TRBJ2-7; V: TRBV19; CDR3: CATRRRGDHSYEQYF
J: TRBJ1-2; V: TRBV11-2; CDR3: CASSPRGVQGNGYTF
J: TRBJ2-5; V: TRBV13; CDR3: CASSYRLGAGTQYF
J: TRBJ2-2; V: TRBV29-1; CDR3: CSVARVPGELFF
J: TRBJ2-1; V: TRBV15; CDR3: CATSRQGGDPNNEQFF
J: TRBJ1-1; V: TRBV28; CDR3: CASSSQGAEAFF
J: NA; V: TRBV5-1; CDR3: CASSLAAQTYEQYF
J: TRBJ2-5; V: TRBV2; CDR3: CASSDGWGETQYF
J: TRBJ2-1; V: TRBV4-3; CDR3: CASSQVYRVNEQFF
J: TRBJ2-1; V: TRBV27; CDR3: CASRTAYNEQFF
J: TRBJ2-3; V: TRBV6-1; CDR3: CASSEALGLHTQYF
J: TRBJ1-2; V: TRBV19; CDR3: CASSMSQGAYGYTF
J: TRBJ1-3; V: TRBV30; CDR3: CAWRSWRGPGNTIYF
J: TRBJ1-2; V: TRBV6-5; CDR3: CASSYGGSGYTF
J: TRBJ2-3; V: TRBV10-1; CDR3: CASRIGGPTDTQYF
J: TRBJ1-2; V: TRBV6-5; CDR3: CASSPGQAFGYTF
J: TRBJ2-1; V: TRBV14; CDR3: CASSQGQGSHNEQFF
J: TRBJ2-3; V: TRBV7-3; CDR3: CASSSRPTDTQYF
J: TRBJ2-1; V: TRBV4-3; CDR3: CASSQDWGSGSYNEQFF
J: TRBJ2-3; V: TRBV2; CDR3: CATSDWSNTDTQYF
J: TRBJ2-3; V: TRBV27; CDR3: CASSVLAGDTQYF
J: TRBJ1-4; V: TRBV15; CDR3: CATSRQKATNEKLFF
J: TRBJ2-1; V: TRBV5-4; CDR3: CASSGTSGRSGYNEQFF
J: TRBJ2-3; V: TRBV7-2; CDR3: CASSVKAGADTDTQYF
J: TRBJ2-7; V: TRBV5-5; CDR3: CASSLPGQGYEQYF
J: TRBJ1-2; V: TRBV7-9; CDR3: CASSIGQAYGYTF
J: TRBJ2-3; V: TRBV27; CDR3: CASSLREITDTQYF